The entry below gives a single T cell receptor (beta chain) sequence along with its context. The antigen is undetermined. The CDR3 has 13 residues. V was clipped by 3 bases and J by 4 bases, with 12 bases between them. The germline CDR1 and CDR2 sequences are GTSNPN and SVGIG (reference sequence). This specimen belongs to a study of early T cells in non-severe SARS-CoV-2 infection. Overall study context: Bulk RNA isolated from unsorted whole blood underwent sequencing; chains were not paired. Study-level points and caveats: CD4 and private specificities were missed by VDJdb matching, which favored anti-spike CD8 responses.

Molecules of cDNA were individually given unique molecular identifiers that were attached to them. MiXCR was run by TCRdb on the 5' RACE reads, yielding one entry per CDR3 protein. The sample has approximately 52,000 distinct CDR3 sequences, 8.2% seen once. Source material: whole blood. J is TRBJ1-2 and V is TRBV30, with TRBD1 as a possible D gene (6 bases). This TCR was recovered from an adult who was a healthcare worker with PCR-confirmed SARS-CoV-2 infection or an uninfected control (not recorded which). CDR3 residues: CAWSRDRPYGYTF. The CDR3 DNA reads as TGTGCCTGGAGCAGAGACAGGCCCTATGGCTACACCTTC.